The 10 T cell receptor beta chains below come from one sample, sequenced in a study of blood T cell repertoires in COVID-19. The method was immunoSEQ multiplex PCR; TCRdb's version includes in-frame clones alone and lacks a portion of them. The sample consists of 190,000 or so clones, around 90% of them appearing once. The sample comprised peripheral blood. The receptors stem from a man in his forties or fifties with acute or convalescent COVID-19.

The CDR3 DNA follows: TGTGCCAGCAGCGAAGCGACAGGGATGAGGAACACAGATACGCAGTATTTT. It translates to CASSEATGMRNTDTQYF. This rearrangement joins TRBV14 to TRBJ2-3, with 7 positions matching TRBD1. The CDR3 is made up of 17 amino acids. Losses at the gene ends were 5 bases for V and 2 bases for J; bases not matched to a gene: 13. Per the germline V gene, CDR1 is SGHDN and CDR2 is FVKESK.

The gene calls are TRBV7-9 and TRBJ2-1; 11 nucleotides match TRBD2. V shed 5 bases and J 4 bases; nucleotides not matched to a gene: 4. Per germline, CDR1 SEHNR and CDR2 FQNEAQ (reference sequence). The CDR3 has 15 residues. CDR3 loop: CASSHSGGAYNEQFF. CDR3 DNA: TGTGCCAGCAGCCATAGCGGGGGGGCATACAATGAGCAGTTCTTC.

This clone appeared a single time. This rearrangement joins TRBV19 to TRBJ1-5, with 8 bases matching TRBD1. Germline V lookup: CDR1 LNHDA, CDR2 SQIVND (reference sequence). This CDR3 spans 15 amino acids. V lost 7 bases to trimming and J lost 0 bases; unmatched junction nucleotides: 5. The chain's CDR3 is CASTQDRASNQPQHF. The CDR3 coding sequence is TGTGCCAGTACCCAGGACAGGGCTAGCAATCAGCCCCAGCATTTT. Full variable domain (outside the CDR3, taken from reference TRBV19 and TRBJ1-5): DGGITQSPKYLFRKEGQNVTLSCEQNLNHDAMYWYRQDPGQGLRLIYYSQIVNDFQKGDIAEGYSVSREKKESFPLTVTSAQKNPTAFYLCASTQDRASNQPQHFGDGTRLSIL.

The V and J genes are TRBV11-3 and TRBJ2-5; 14 positions match TRBD2. The CDR3 extends over 17 amino acids. Unmatched junction bases numbered 6, after V lost 3 bases and J lost 3 bases. Germline loops: CDR1 SGHNT, CDR2 YENEEA. Here the CDR3 DNA reads TGTGCCAGCAGCTTCCGCGGACTAGCGGGGGGAAAAGAGACCCAGTACTTC. Protein: CASSFRGLAGGKETQYF.

V gene TRBV9 combines with J gene TRBJ2-1; 12 nucleotides align to TRBD2. The CDR3 is made up of 15 amino acids. Germline V gives CDR1 SGDLS, CDR2 YYNGEE. The V segment lost 0 bases and the J segment 15 bases; nucleotides outside the gene matches: 10. This CDR3 reads CASSVDPSGREGPFF. CDR3 coding DNA: TGTGCCAGCAGCGTAGACCCTAGCGGGAGGGAGGGACCGTTCTTC. Together with reference TRBV9 and TRBJ2-1, the CDR3 gives the full variable domain: DSGVTQTPKHLITATGQRVTLRCSPRSGDLSVYWYQQSLDQGLQFLIQYYNGEERAKGNILERFSAQQFPDLHSELNLSSLELGDSALYFCASSVDPSGREGPFFGPGTRLTVL.

The gene calls are TRBV5-4 and TRBJ2-5, with 8 bases that match TRBD2. V trimming: 2 bases; J trimming: 3 bases; junction bases outside the gene matches: 3. Germline V CDR1 and CDR2: SGHNT, YYREEE (reference sequence). CDR3 length equals 14 residues. DNA of the CDR3: TGTGCCAGCAGCTTCGGGGGGGCAGAAGAGACCCAGTACTTC. Its translation is CASSFGGAEETQYF.

This chain uses TRBV15 with TRBJ2-2; D may be TRBD1 (5 bases). Germline lookup yields CDR1 LNHNV and CDR2 YYDKDF (reference sequence). Trimming shortened V by 2 bases and J by 1 base, and 5 bases separated the two germline ends. The CDR3 contains 14 residues. DNA for the CDR3: TGTGCCACCAGCAGACAGGGGAACACCGGGGAGCTGTTTTTT. Residues: CATSRQGNTGELFF.

The chain employs TRBV28 and TRBJ1-1; a possible D gene is TRBD1 (5 bases). V lost 6 bases to trimming and J lost 3 bases, with 14 bases between them. Per the germline V gene, CDR1 is MDHEN and CDR2 is SYDVKM. The CDR3 totals 14 residues. The CDR3 protein is CASSHFGGDTEAFF. The CDR3 DNA reads TGTGCCAGCAGCCACTTCGGGGGAGACACTGAAGCTTTCTTT.

The DNA for the CDR3 is TGTGCCAGCAGCCATAGCGGGGGGGGAAATGAGCAGTTCTTC. Its translation is CASSHSGGGNEQFF. The V and J genes are TRBV28 and TRBJ2-1; 11 bases are a match to TRBD2. This CDR3 is 14 amino acids long. Germline V gene data show CDR1 as MDHEN and CDR2 as SYDVKM. V was pared by 6 bases and J by 7 bases, with 5 bases of the junction left unmatched.

J is TRBJ1-2 and V is TRBV5-4; D call uncertain. Trimming left V 3 bases short and J 7 bases short, with 16 bases between. CDR1 SGHNT and CDR2 YYREEE come from the germline V gene (reference sequence). CDR3 length: 14 amino acids. In DNA, the CDR3 is TGTGCCAGCAGCTCCTCTGGCAGTCCGATTGGCTACACCTTC. Translating gives CASSSSGSPIGYTF.